These T cell receptor beta chains were read from a single sample in a study of OX40 agonist ivuxolimab in advanced cancers. TCRdb keeps only in-frame clones here, not all; method: immunoSEQ multiplex PCR. The sample holds tens of thousands of clones, roughly four fifths seen once. The source material was CD4+ or CD8+ T cells sorted from blood, sampled in a trial of the OX40 agonist ivuxolimab. Receptor source: an adult with an advanced solid tumor such as melanoma, head and neck, liver or kidney cancer. The CDR3 runs from the conserved cysteine through the conserved F or W. Each record gives: clone size, V gene, J gene, CDR3 length, D gene, CDR3 DNA, CDR3 protein. The D gene is left open where the match is weak. The size field is filled for only some rows; it gives once, few, many or a size class.

clone_size: -; v_call: TRBV4-1; j_call: TRBJ2-1; cdr3_length: 19; d_call: -; cdr3_nt: TGCGCCAGCAGCCAAGATCCCGGGCCGTTACACGGGCCCTACAATGAGCAGTTCTTC; cdr3_aa: CASSQDPGPLHGPYNEQFF
clone_size: once; v_call: TRBV6-4; j_call: TRBJ2-1; cdr3_length: 15; d_call: TRBD2; cdr3_nt: TGTGCCAGCAGTGAGGCGGCGGGGGGCGGCAATGAGCAGTTCTTC; cdr3_aa: CASSEAAGGGNEQFF
clone_size: -; v_call: TRBV7-9; j_call: TRBJ2-7; cdr3_length: 13; d_call: -; cdr3_nt: TGTGCCAGCAGCTTGGGCTCGAGGTTTGAGCAGTACTTC; cdr3_aa: CASSLGSRFEQYF
clone_size: -; v_call: TRBV7-2; j_call: TRBJ2-7; cdr3_length: 17; d_call: TRBD1; cdr3_nt: TGTGCCAGCAGCCCCCGAGTGTGGGACAGGAGCTCCTACGAGCAGTACTTC; cdr3_aa: CASSPRVWDRSSYEQYF
clone_size: -; v_call: TRBV5-4; j_call: TRBJ1-2; cdr3_length: 15; d_call: TRBD1; cdr3_nt: TGTGCCAGCAGCCCCTCCCCGCTGGACAGGCATGGCTACACCTTC; cdr3_aa: CASSPSPLDRHGYTF
clone_size: few; v_call: TRBV7-9; j_call: TRBJ2-2; cdr3_length: 14; d_call: -; cdr3_nt: TGTGCCAGCAGCTACCCTGGGAACACCGGGGAGCTGTTTTTT; cdr3_aa: CASSYPGNTGELFF
clone_size: -; v_call: TRBV9; j_call: TRBJ1-4; cdr3_length: 16; d_call: TRBD1; cdr3_nt: TGTGCCAGCAGCGTAGGAGGCACAGGGGTTAATGAAAAACTGTTTTTT; cdr3_aa: CASSVGGTGVNEKLFF
clone_size: -; v_call: TRBV9; j_call: TRBJ2-2; cdr3_length: 18; d_call: TRBD2; cdr3_nt: TGTGCCAGCAGCGTAGCTACGGGACTAGCGGTCAACACCGGGGAGCTGTTTTTT; cdr3_aa: CASSVATGLAVNTGELFF
clone_size: -; v_call: TRBV7-9; j_call: TRBJ2-2; cdr3_length: 13; d_call: -; cdr3_nt: TGTGCCAGCAGCTTGGGCAGGGCCGGGGAGCTGTTTTTT; cdr3_aa: CASSLGRAGELFF
clone_size: -; v_call: TRBV5-1; j_call: TRBJ2-3; cdr3_length: 15; d_call: -; cdr3_nt: TGCGCCAGCAGCTTGGGTGCAGGGAGCACAGATACGCAGTATTTT; cdr3_aa: CASSLGAGSTDTQYF
clone_size: -; v_call: TRBV5-5; j_call: TRBJ2-7; cdr3_length: 17; d_call: TRBD2; cdr3_nt: TGTGCCAGCAGCCCTCGCTGGGAGGGAGCCATTCCCTACGAGCAGTACTTC; cdr3_aa: CASSPRWEGAIPYEQYF
clone_size: -; v_call: TRBV2; j_call: TRBJ2-3; cdr3_length: 14; d_call: -; cdr3_nt: TGTGCCAGCAATACAGGGAATAGGACAGATACGCAGTATTTT; cdr3_aa: CASNTGNRTDTQYF